This entry lists 9 T cell receptor beta chains sequenced from one sample in a study of spatial heterogeneity in lung cancer. TCRdb re-called the 5' RACE reads with MiXCR, one entry per CDR3 protein. The sample yields 2,000 or so distinct CDR3 sequences, approximately 7.6% seen once. Time point here: sample taken at primary tumor resection. The specimen was normal lung tissue next to the tumor, collected at surgery. These receptors came from a female donor with early-stage non-small cell lung cancer.

This clonotype is labeled as medium-sized. The gene calls are TRBV20-1 and TRBJ2-7, with TRBD2 matching 14 bases. CDR3 length: 14 amino acids. V lost 3 bases, J lost 4 bases, and 2 bases stayed unmatched. The V gene's germline CDR1 is DFQATT and CDR2 SNEGSKA (reference sequence). The CDR3 reads CSARTSGRVYEQYF. In nucleotides, the CDR3 is TGCAGTGCTAGGACTAGCGGGAGGGTTTACGAGCAGTACTTC.

This clonotype is medium-sized by share. The rearrangement uses TRBV7-3 and TRBJ2-1; no firm D call. Trimming cost V 4 bases and J 0 bases, with 10 bases left between them. The CDR3 length is 15 residues. Germline CDR1 is SGHTA and CDR2 is FQGTGA. CDR3 bases: TGTGCCAGCAGCTCCTGGGCGGTCTCCTACAATGAGCAGTTCTTC. It translates to CASSSWAVSYNEQFF.

This clonotype is classed as medium-sized (0.01 to 0.1%). This chain joins TRBV4-3 and TRBJ2-5, with D perhaps TRBD2 (6 bases). The V end lost 4 bases, the J end lost 4 bases, and 19 bases lay between the germline ends. Germline CDR1 and CDR2: LGHNA and YSLEER. The CDR3 is 16 residues long. The CDR3 sequence is CASSPRAGGAGETQYF. For the CDR3, the DNA is TGCGCCAGCAGCCCTAGGGCAGGCGGGGCAGGAGAGACCCAGTACTTC.

There are many counts of this clonotype. V is TRBV20-1 and J is TRBJ1-2; 8 bases line up with TRBD1. The CDR3 runs to 13 residues. Germline V gene data show CDR1 as DFQATT and CDR2 as SNEGSKA (reference sequence). V trimming: 3 bases; J trimming: 6 bases; junction bases outside the gene matches: 6. The CDR3 sequence is CSARETGDHGYTF. The CDR3 DNA reads as TGCAGTGCTAGGGAGACAGGGGATCATGGCTACACCTTC.

This clonotype qualifies as medium-sized. V is TRBV19 and J is TRBJ1-3; TRBD1 is a possible D gene (6 bases). Trimming took off 10 bases at V and 0 bases at J, with 13 bases between the two ends. Germline values: CDR1 LNHDA, CDR2 SQIVND (reference sequence). The CDR3 is made up of 14 amino acids. CDR3 bases: TGTGCCACTAAAGACAGGCGCTCTGGAAACACCATATATTTT. As protein: CATKDRRSGNTIYF.

This clonotype is judged medium-sized. The chain carries TRBV4-1 and TRBJ2-7; tentative D call: TRBD2 (6 bases). This CDR3 contains 14 residues. Germline V gene lookup returns CDR1 MGHRA and CDR2 YSYEKL. V dropped 2 bases and J dropped 2 bases, with 10 bases sitting between them. The CDR3 nucleotides read TGCGCCAGCAGCCAACCCGGGAGCCCCTACGAGCAGTACTTC. Encoded protein: CASSQPGSPYEQYF.

This clonotype is labeled medium-sized. The chain links TRBV11-2 to TRBJ2-5, with TRBD2 matching 11 bases. This CDR3 has 16 amino acids. V lost 2 bases to trimming and J lost 2 bases; unmatched junction nucleotides: 4. CDR1 SGHAT and CDR2 FQNNGV come from the germline V gene. This CDR3 reads CASSLRRLAGQETQYF. For the CDR3, the DNA is TGTGCCAGCAGCTTAAGGAGACTAGCGGGACAAGAGACCCAGTACTTC.

Judged by abundance, this clonotype is medium-sized. The chain has TRBV5-4 and TRBJ2-1; 8 positions match TRBD2. The germline V gene has CDR1 SGHNT and CDR2 YYREEE (reference sequence). V gave up 4 bases and J gave up 6 bases; unmatched junction bases: 9. The CDR3 spans 15 residues. CDR3 nucleotide sequence: TGTGCCAGCAGCCGCACGGGACTAGAACGCAATGAGCAGTTCTTC. Translated, it gives CASSRTGLERNEQFF.

By its share, this clonotype is medium-sized. The chain couples TRBV10-3 to TRBJ1-2; 9 positions agree with TRBD1. V was clipped by 7 bases and J by 7 bases; unmatched bases: 10. Germline lookup yields CDR1 ENHRY and CDR2 SYGVKD. The CDR3 is 14 amino acids. CDR3 sequence reads: CAIKGTGTYRGYTF. The CDR3 DNA reads TGTGCCATCAAAGGGACAGGGACCTATCGTGGCTACACCTTC.